These T cell receptor beta chains were read from a single sample in a study of T-cell reconstitution after alpha-beta-depleted transplantation in children. MiXCR was run by TCRdb on the PCR reads, yielding one entry per CDR3 protein. Altogether roughly 400,000 distinct CDR3 sequences are present, 43% being singletons, with the ten largest covering 27%. The sequencing here drew on PBMCs, taken before TCRalphabeta/CD19-depleted stem cell transplant. The source of these receptors is a girl aged 2-10 years with aplastic anemia, due to receive a stem cell transplant. The CDR3 runs from the conserved cysteine through the conserved F or W. A D gene is named only where the DNA matches it firmly. The size entry is marked missing in some rows and otherwise reads once, few, many or a size class.

cdr3_aa cdr3_nt j_call d_call cdr3_length clone_size v_call
CASSVGIQVAREQFF TGTGCCAGCAGCGTAGGGATCCAGGTGGCAAGAGAGCAGTTCTTC TRBJ2-1 NA 15 NA TRBV9
CASSLSGTTTGELFF TGTGCCAGCAGTTTATCAGGCACAACCACCGGGGAGCTGTTTTTT TRBJ2-2 NA 15 NA TRBV28
CASSFADRGSKMFF TGTGCCAGCAGCTTTGCCGACAGGGGCTCCAAGATGTTTTTT TRBJ2-2 TRBD1 14 few TRBV5-5
CASMSGTAYNEQFF TGCGCCAGCATGTCCGGGACAGCCTACAATGAGCAGTTCTTC TRBJ2-1 TRBD1 14 few TRBV5-1
CASSYPPTRTHSPLHF TGTGCCAGCAGTTACCCGCCAACTAGAACCCATTCACCCCTCCACTTT TRBJ1-6 NA 16 few TRBV6-5
CSRLAMNTEAFF TGCAGTAGACTGGCTATGAACACTGAAGCTTTCTTT TRBJ1-1 NA 12 NA TRBV20-1
CSAQSSYNSPLHF TGCAGTGCCCAAAGCTCCTATAATTCACCCCTCCACTTT TRBJ1-6 NA 13 NA TRBV20-1
CASSFSVATNEKLFF TGTGCCAGTAGTTTCTCCGTTGCAACTAATGAAAAACTGTTTTTT TRBJ1-4 NA 15 many TRBV19
CSARSPVDTEAFF TGCAGTGCTAGAAGCCCGGTGGACACTGAAGCTTTCTTT TRBJ1-1 NA 13 NA TRBV20-1
CASSAGLYYNEQFF TGTGCCAGCAGTGCGGGCCTCTATTACAATGAGCAGTTCTTC TRBJ2-1 NA 14 many TRBV12-3/TRBV12-4
CSARDSLAGYAYEQYF TGCAGTGCTAGAGATAGTTTAGCGGGGTATGCCTACGAGCAGTACTTC TRBJ2-7 TRBD2 16 many TRBV20-1
CSALGYTF TGCAGTGCGTTAGGCTACACCTTC TRBJ1-2 NA 8 NA TRBV20-1
CASSFRQGAIGKNIQYF TGTGCCAGCAGTTTTAGACAGGGGGCGATCGGCAAAAACATTCAGTACTTC TRBJ2-4 TRBD1 17 many TRBV12-3/TRBV12-4
CATSRVRQGQYYEQYF TGTGCCACCAGCAGAGTCAGGCAGGGACAGTACTACGAGCAGTACTTC TRBJ2-7 TRBD1 16 NA TRBV15
CSARDRASGRYYEQYF TGCAGTGCTAGAGATCGGGCTAGCGGGAGATATTACGAGCAGTACTTC TRBJ2-7 TRBD2 16 once TRBV20-1
CASSLGTGDTYNEQFF TGCGCCAGCAGCTTGGGGACAGGGGATACCTACAATGAGCAGTTCTTC TRBJ2-1 TRBD1 16 many TRBV5-1
CSARDSKGTGPQHF TGCAGTGCTAGAGATTCGAAGGGGACAGGGCCCCAGCATTTT TRBJ1-5 TRBD1 14 NA TRBV20-1
CASSLGAGGANYGYTF TGTGCCAGCAGCTTAGGGGCAGGTGGAGCTAACTATGGCTACACCTTC TRBJ1-2 NA 16 NA TRBV11-2
CASSGRGQETQYF TGCGCCAGCAGCGGCCGGGGCCAAGAGACCCAGTACTTC TRBJ2-5 NA 13 many TRBV5-1
CASKEDRPTDTQYF TGTGCCAGCAAGGAGGACAGGCCCACAGATACGCAGTATTTT TRBJ2-3 TRBD1 14 NA TRBV28
CASSWDRSSYGYTF TGTGCCAGCAGTTGGGACCGATCCTCCTATGGCTACACCTTC TRBJ1-2 NA 14 NA TRBV6-5
CASSYSRSKLTGELFF TGTGCCAGCAGTTACTCGAGAAGCAAACTCACCGGGGAGCTGTTTTTT TRBJ2-2 NA 16 few TRBV6-5
CAISSEYSNQPQHF TGTGCCATCTCATCGGAGTATAGCAATCAGCCCCAGCATTTT TRBJ1-5 NA 14 NA TRBV10-3
CSARLPASTDTQYF TGCAGTGCTAGGTTACCGGCATCCACAGATACGCAGTATTTT TRBJ2-3 NA 14 many TRBV20-1
CSARLADNEQFF TGCAGTGCTAGACTAGCGGACAATGAGCAGTTCTTC TRBJ2-1 TRBD2 12 many TRBV20-1
CASSQDLRGNYGYTF TGTGCCAGCAGCCAAGATCTGCGGGGGAACTATGGCTACACCTTC TRBJ1-2 NA 15 few TRBV4-2
CASSSQGFDTEAFF TGTGCCAGCAGCTCGCAGGGTTTTGACACTGAAGCTTTCTTT TRBJ1-1 NA 14 NA TRBV7-2
CASSRTVTDTQYF TGTGCCAGCAGCCGGACGGTGACAGATACGCAGTATTTT TRBJ2-3 NA 13 many TRBV5-4
CASRGQENEKLFF TGTGCCAGCAGGGGACAGGAGAATGAAAAACTGTTTTTT TRBJ1-4 TRBD1 13 many TRBV27
CASLTDRGIGELFF TGTGCCAGCCTTACAGACAGGGGAATCGGGGAGCTGTTTTTT TRBJ2-2 TRBD1 14 few TRBV2
CASSQVMGGTQYF TGTGCCAGCAGCCAAGTTATGGGAGGGACCCAGTACTTC TRBJ2-5 NA 13 many TRBV3-1
CASSFHRGLNTEAFF TGTGCCAGCAGCTTCCACCGGGGCTTGAACACTGAAGCTTTCTTT TRBJ1-1 NA 15 NA TRBV11-2
CASSPQGSMNTEAFF TGTGCCAGCAGCCCACAGGGATCCATGAACACTGAAGCTTTCTTT TRBJ1-1 NA 15 NA TRBV7-6
CASSYGPNSYEQYF TGTGCCAGCAGTTACGGGCCGAACTCCTACGAGCAGTACTTC TRBJ2-7 NA 14 NA TRBV6-5
CASSLAGGSIPDTQYF TGTGCCAGCAGCTTAGCGGGCGGGAGTATACCGGATACGCAGTATTTT TRBJ2-3 TRBD2 16 NA TRBV7-3
CASSPTGGAGNEQFF TGCGCCAGCAGCCCAACCGGGGGGGCCGGGAATGAGCAGTTCTTC TRBJ2-1 TRBD2 15 NA TRBV5-1
CASSLRDGTGYEQYF TGTGCCAGCAGCTTAAGGGACGGGACAGGCTACGAGCAGTACTTC TRBJ2-7 TRBD1 15 NA TRBV11-3
CSARGQGSGANVLTF TGCAGTGCTAGAGGACAGGGGTCTGGGGCCAACGTCCTGACTTTC TRBJ2-6 TRBD1 15 NA TRBV20-1
CASSSAGQGYGYTF TGTGCCAGCAGTTCCGCGGGACAGGGGTATGGCTACACCTTC TRBJ1-2 TRBD1 14 NA TRBV6-6
CASSQGGQIYEQYF TGCGCCAGCAGCCAAGGGGGACAAATCTACGAGCAGTACTTC TRBJ2-7 NA 14 NA TRBV4-1